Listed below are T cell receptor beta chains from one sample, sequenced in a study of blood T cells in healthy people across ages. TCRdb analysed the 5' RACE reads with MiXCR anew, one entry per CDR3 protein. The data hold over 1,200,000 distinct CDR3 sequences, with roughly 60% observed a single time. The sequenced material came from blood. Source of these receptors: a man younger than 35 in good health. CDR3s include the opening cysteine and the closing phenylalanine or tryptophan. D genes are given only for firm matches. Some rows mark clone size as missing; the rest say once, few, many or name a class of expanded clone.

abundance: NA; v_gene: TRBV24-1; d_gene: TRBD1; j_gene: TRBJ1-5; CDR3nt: TGTGCCACCAGTGACACCGGGACAGGGGATTATAGCAATCAGCCCCAGCATTTT; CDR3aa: CATSDTGTGDYSNQPQHF
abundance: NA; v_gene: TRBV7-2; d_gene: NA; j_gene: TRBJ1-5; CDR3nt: TGTGCCAGCAGCCCCCCTTTAGGCCCCCAGCATTTT; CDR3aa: CASSPPLGPQHF
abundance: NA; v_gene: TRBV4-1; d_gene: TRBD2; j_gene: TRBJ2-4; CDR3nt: TGCGCCAGCAGCCCTTTTCTAGCGGGCCTTTACAAAAACATTCAGTACTTC; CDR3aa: CASSPFLAGLYKNIQYF
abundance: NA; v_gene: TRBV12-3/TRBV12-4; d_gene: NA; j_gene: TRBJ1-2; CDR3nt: TGTGCCAGCAGTGCCCGAGGGGGCTACACCTTC; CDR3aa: CASSARGGYTF
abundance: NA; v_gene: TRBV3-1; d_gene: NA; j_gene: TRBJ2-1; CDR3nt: TGTGCCAGCAGCCAAGATACGGGTCCCTACTACAATGAGCAGTTCTTC; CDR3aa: CASSQDTGPYYNEQFF
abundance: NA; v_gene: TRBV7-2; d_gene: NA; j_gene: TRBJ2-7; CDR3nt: TGTGCCAGCAGCCAGGGGACTATGGGCACCTACGAGCAGTACTTC; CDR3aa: CASSQGTMGTYEQYF
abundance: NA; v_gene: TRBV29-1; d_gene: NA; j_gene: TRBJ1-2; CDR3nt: TGCAGCGTTGAAGATTCCGGCTTGGGGGGCTTCTATGGCTACACCTTC; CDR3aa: CSVEDSGLGGFYGYTF
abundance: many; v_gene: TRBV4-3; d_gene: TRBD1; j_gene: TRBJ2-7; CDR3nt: TGCGCCAGCAGCCAAGACGGGACAGGGTACTACGAGCAGTACTTC; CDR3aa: CASSQDGTGYYEQYF
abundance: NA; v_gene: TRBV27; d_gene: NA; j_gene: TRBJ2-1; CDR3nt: TGTGCCAGCGCCGTTGGGGGGTTCTCCTACAATGAGCAGTTCTTC; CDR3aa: CASAVGGFSYNEQFF
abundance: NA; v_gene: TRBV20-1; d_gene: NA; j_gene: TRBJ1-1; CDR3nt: TGCAGTGCTAGAGATGCCGGATGGGTCGCTGAAGCTTTCTTT; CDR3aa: CSARDAGWVAEAFF
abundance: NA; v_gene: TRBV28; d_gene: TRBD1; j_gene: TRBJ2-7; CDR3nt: TGTGCCAGCAGTACTCTCGGGACAGTTCTCGAGCAGTACTTC; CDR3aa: CASSTLGTVLEQYF
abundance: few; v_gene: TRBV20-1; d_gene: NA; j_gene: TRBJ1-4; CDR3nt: TGCAGTACGACAGCAACTAATGAAAAACTGTTTTTT; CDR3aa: CSTTATNEKLFF
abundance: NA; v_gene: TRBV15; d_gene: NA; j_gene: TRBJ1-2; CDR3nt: TGTGCCACCAGCAGGAGCCGGGGGGTGGGCTATGGCTACACCTTC; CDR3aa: CATSRSRGVGYGYTF
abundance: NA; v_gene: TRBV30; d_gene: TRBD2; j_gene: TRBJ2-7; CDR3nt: TGTGCCTGGAGAAAACTAGCGGGAGTGTCCTACGAGCAGTACTTC; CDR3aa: CAWRKLAGVSYEQYF
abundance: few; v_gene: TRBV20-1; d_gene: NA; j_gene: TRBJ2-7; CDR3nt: TGCAGTGCGAGAAGGTACGAGCAGTACTTC; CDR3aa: CSARRYEQYF
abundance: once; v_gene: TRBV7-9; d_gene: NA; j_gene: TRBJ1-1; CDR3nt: TGTGCCAGCAGCTCACTGAATGGGGTTGGTGAAGCTTTCTTT; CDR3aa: CASSSLNGVGEAFF
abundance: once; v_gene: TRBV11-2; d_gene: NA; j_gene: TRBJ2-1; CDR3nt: TGTGCCAGCAGCCCTCCAGCGGCAGGGTGGCATGAGCAGTTCTTC; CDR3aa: CASSPPAAGWHEQFF
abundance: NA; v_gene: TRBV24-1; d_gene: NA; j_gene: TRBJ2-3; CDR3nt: TGTGCCACCAGCGCGCCGGGGATAAGCACAGATACGCAGTATTTT; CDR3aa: CATSAPGISTDTQYF
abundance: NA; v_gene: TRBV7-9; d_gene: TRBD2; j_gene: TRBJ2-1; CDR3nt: TGTGCCAGCAGCTTAGAGGGGGCCGGGACTAGCAAGTTCTTC; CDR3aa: CASSLEGAGTSKFF
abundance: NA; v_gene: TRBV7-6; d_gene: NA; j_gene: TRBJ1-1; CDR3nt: TGTGCCAGCTCCGACAGTCCGGACACTGAAGCTTTCTTT; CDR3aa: CASSDSPDTEAFF
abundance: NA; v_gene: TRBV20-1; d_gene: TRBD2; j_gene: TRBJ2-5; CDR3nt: TGCAGTGCTAGAGATTGGGGGACTAGCGGGGGGCCGGCCCAAGAGACCCAGTACTTC; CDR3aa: CSARDWGTSGGPAQETQYF
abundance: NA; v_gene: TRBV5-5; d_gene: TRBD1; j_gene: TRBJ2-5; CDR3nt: TGTGCCGGCAGCAGGACAGGGGTATTTGACGGGGGGCCGCAAGAGACCCAGTACTTC; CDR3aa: CAGSRTGVFDGGPQETQYF
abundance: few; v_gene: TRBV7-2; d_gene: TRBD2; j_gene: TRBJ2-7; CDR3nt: TGTGCCAGCAGCCTGCAGTCGGGACTAGCGGGGGACTCCTACGAGCAGTACTTC; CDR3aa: CASSLQSGLAGDSYEQYF
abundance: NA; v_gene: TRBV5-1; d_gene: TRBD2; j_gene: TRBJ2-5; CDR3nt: TGCGCCAGCAGCTCTACTAGCGGGAGACAAGAGACCCAGTACTTC; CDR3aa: CASSSTSGRQETQYF
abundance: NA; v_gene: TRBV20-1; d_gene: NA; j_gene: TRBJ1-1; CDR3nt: TGCAGGGCACGGGACCCGGGGGCCATGAACACTGAAGCTTTCTTT; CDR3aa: CRARDPGAMNTEAFF
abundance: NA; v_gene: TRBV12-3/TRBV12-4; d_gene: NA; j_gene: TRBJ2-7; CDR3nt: TGTGCCAGCAGTCCCGGTGTGGGATACTCCTACGAGCAGTACTTC; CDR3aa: CASSPGVGYSYEQYF
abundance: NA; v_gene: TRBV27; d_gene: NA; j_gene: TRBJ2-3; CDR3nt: TGTGCCAGCAGCAAACGCCCAACCTTTCGAGCGTCCCTCCAGGTGCATACGCAGTATTTT; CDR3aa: CASSKRPTFRASLQVHTQYF
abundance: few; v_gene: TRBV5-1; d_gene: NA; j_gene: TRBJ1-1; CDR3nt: TGCGCCAGCAGCTTCAACAGGGTCGGCACTGAAGCTTTCTTT; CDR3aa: CASSFNRVGTEAFF
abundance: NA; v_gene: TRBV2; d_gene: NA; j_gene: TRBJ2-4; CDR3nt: TGTGCCAGCAGTGAGTTGGGATCTGGGGAGCAGTACTTC; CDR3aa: CASSELGSGEQYF
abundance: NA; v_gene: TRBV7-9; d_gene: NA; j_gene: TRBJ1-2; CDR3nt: TGTGCCAGCAGCACCAGGGACACGCCTTGGGTTGGCTACACCTTC; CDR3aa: CASSTRDTPWVGYTF
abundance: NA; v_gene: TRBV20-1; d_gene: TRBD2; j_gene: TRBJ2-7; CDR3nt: TGCAGTGCTAGAGGGGGACTAATAGACGAGCAGTACTTC; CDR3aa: CSARGGLIDEQYF
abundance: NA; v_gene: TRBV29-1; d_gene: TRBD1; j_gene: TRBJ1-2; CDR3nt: TGCAGCGTTGAACAGGGGGGCGATGGCTACACCTTC; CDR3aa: CSVEQGGDGYTF
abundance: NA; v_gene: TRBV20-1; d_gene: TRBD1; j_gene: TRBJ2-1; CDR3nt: TGCAGTGCTGGGGGACAGGGGGCGAATGAGCAGTTCTTC; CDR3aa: CSAGGQGANEQFF
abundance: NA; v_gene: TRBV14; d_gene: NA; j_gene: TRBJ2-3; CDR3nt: TGTGCCAGCAGCCCTGGGGGGTTACGCACAGATACGCAGTATTTT; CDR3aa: CASSPGGLRTDTQYF
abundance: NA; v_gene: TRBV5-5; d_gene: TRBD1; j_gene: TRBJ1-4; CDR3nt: TGTGCCAGCAGCGTGATAGGGACAGCTGCAACTAATGAAAAACTGTTTTTT; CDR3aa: CASSVIGTAATNEKLFF
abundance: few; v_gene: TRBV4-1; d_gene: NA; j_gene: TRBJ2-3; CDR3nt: TGCGCCAGCAGCCAAGTCCCTGGGGCAGATACGCAGTATTTT; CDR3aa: CASSQVPGADTQYF
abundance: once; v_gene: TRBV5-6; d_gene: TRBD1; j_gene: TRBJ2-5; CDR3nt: TGTGCCAGCAGCTTGCTGGGACAGACTCAAGAGACCCAGTACTTC; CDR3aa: CASSLLGQTQETQYF
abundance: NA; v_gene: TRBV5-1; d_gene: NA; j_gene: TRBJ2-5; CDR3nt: TGCGCCAGCAGCTTCAGCCGAGGATCTCAAGAGACCCAGTACTTC; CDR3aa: CASSFSRGSQETQYF
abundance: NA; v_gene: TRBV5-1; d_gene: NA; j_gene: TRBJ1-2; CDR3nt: TGCGCCAGCAGCTCACCTGAGGGAAGTGGTAACTATGGCTACACCTTC; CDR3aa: CASSSPEGSGNYGYTF
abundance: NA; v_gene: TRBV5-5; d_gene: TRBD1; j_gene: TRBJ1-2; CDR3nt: TGTGCCAGCAGCTTCCCCTGGGACAGGGGGACTAACTATGGCTACACCTTC; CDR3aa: CASSFPWDRGTNYGYTF
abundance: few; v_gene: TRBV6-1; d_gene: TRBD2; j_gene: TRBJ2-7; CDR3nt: TGTGCCACTCTAGCGGGGGGGAGGTCCTACGAGCAGTACTTC; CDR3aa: CATLAGGRSYEQYF
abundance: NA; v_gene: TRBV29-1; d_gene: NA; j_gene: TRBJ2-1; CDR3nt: TGCAGCGTTCTGGGGGCGCTGAATGAGCAGTTCTTC; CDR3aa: CSVLGALNEQFF
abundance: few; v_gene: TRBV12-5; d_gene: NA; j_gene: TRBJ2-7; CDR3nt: TGTGCTAGTGGCTCTGCAACGTTGTACTACGAGCAGTACTTC; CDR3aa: CASGSATLYYEQYF
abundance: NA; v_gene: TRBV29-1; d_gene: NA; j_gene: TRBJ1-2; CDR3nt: TGCAGCGTTGAAAAGGGCCAGGACGGTGGCTACACCTTC; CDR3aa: CSVEKGQDGGYTF
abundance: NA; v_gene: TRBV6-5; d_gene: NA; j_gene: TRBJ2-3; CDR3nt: TGTGCCAGCAGTTACGGCCTACAGGGACCAGATACGCAGTATTTT; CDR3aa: CASSYGLQGPDTQYF
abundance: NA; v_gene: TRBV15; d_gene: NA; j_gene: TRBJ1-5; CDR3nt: TGTGCCACCAGCAGGGAGAATTCTGGCAATCAGCCCCAGCATTTT; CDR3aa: CATSRENSGNQPQHF
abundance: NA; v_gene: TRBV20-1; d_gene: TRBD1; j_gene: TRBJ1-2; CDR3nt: TGCAGTGCTAGAGATCACGGGGGACAGGGGATCGACGGCTACACCTTC; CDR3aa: CSARDHGGQGIDGYTF
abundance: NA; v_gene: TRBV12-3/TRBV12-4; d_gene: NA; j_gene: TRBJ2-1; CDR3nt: TGTGCCAGTAGTTCAACAGGGAGGTTGGGCAATGAGCAGTTCTTC; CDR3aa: CASSSTGRLGNEQFF